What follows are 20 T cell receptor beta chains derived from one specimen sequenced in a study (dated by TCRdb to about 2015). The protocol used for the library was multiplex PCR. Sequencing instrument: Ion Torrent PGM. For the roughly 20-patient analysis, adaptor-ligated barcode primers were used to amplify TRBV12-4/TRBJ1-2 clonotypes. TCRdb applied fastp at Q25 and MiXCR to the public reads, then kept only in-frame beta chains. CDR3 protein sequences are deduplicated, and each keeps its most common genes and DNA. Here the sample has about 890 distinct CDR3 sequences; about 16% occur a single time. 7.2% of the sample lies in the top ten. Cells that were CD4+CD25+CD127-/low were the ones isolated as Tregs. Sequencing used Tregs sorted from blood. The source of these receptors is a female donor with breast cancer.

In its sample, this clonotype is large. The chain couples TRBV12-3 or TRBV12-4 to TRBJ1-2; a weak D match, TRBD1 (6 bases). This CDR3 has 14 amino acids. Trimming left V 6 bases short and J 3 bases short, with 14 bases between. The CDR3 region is CASSTLQGHYGYTF. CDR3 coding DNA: TGTGCCAGCAGCACATTACAGGGACACTATGGCTACACCTTC.

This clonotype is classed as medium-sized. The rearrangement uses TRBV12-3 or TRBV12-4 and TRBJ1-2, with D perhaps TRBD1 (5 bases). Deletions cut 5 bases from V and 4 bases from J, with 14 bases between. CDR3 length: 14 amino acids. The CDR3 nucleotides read TGTGCCAGCAGTGCCCAAGGGGCAGGCTATGGCTACACCTTC. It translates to CASSAQGAGYGYTF.

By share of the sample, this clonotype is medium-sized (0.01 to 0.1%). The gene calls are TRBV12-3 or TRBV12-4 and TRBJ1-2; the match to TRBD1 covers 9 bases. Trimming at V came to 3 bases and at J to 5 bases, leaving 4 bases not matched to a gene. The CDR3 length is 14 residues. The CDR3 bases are TGTGCCAGCAGTTTCGCTGGACAGGGGTATGGCTACACCTTC. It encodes CASSFAGQGYGYTF.

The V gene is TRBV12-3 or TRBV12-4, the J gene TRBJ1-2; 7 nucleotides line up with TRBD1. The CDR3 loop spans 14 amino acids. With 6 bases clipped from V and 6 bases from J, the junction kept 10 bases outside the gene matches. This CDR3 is CASSPQRQGNGYTF. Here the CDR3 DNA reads TGTGCCAGCAGCCCACAGCGACAGGGCAATGGCTACACCTTC.

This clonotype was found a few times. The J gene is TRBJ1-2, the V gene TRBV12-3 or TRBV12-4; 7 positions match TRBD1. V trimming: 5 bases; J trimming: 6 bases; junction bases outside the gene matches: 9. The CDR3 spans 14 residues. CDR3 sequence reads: CASSGRDSPNGYTF. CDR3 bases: TGTGCCAGCAGTGGAAGGGACAGCCCAAATGGCTACACCTTC.

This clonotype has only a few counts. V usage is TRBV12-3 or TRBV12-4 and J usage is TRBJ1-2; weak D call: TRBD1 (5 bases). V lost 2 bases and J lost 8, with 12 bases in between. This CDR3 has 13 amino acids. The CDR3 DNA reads TGTGCCAGCAGTTTAAAGGGAAGGGGCGGCTACACCTTC. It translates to CASSLKGRGGYTF.

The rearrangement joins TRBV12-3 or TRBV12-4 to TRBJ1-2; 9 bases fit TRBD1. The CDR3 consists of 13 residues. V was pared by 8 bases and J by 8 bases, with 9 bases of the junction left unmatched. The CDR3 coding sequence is TGTGCCAGCCGTAGGGACAGGGAAGACGGCTACACCTTC. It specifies CASRRDREDGYTF.

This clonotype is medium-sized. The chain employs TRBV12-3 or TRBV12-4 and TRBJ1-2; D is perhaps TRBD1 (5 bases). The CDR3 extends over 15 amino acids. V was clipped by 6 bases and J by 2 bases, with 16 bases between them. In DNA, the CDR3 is TGTGCCAGCAGGGAACCAAGGGGCCTGAACTATGGCTACACCTTC. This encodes CASREPRGLNYGYTF.

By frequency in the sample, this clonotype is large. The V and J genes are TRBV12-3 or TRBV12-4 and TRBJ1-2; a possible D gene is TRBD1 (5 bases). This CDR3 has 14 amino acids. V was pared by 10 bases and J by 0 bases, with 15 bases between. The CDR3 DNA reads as TGTGCCACAAGCCCGACAGAATCTAACTATGGCTACACCTTC. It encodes CATSPTESNYGYTF.

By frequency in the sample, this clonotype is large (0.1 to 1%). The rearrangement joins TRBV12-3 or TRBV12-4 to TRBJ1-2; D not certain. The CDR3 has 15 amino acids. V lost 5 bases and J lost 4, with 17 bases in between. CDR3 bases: TGTGCCAGCAGTACTACAACCCGAAAGCGCTATGGCTACACCTTC. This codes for CASSTTTRKRYGYTF.

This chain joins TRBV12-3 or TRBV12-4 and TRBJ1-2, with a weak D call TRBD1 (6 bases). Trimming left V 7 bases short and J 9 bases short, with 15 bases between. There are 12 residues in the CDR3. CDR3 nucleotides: TGTGCCAGCAACTACAGGGTTAGGCGCTACACCTTC. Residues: CASNYRVRRYTF.

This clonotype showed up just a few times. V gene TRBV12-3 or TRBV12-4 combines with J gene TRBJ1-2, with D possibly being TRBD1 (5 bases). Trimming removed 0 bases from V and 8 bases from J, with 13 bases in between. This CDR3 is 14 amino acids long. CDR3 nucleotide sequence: TGTGCCAGCAGTTTAGCCCTACAGGAGCGAGGCTACACCTTC. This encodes CASSLALQERGYTF.

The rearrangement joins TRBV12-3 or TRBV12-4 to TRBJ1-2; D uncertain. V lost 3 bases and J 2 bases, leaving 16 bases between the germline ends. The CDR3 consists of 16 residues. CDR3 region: CASSFGPQGTNYGYTF. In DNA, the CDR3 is TGTGCCAGCAGTTTTGGCCCGCAAGGAACCAACTATGGCTACACCTTC.

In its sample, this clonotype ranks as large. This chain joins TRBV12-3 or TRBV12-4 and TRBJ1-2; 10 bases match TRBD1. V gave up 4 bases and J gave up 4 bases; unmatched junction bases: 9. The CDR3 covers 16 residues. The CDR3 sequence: CASSSNSGDRGYGYTF. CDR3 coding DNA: TGTGCCAGCAGTTCGAATTCAGGGGACAGGGGCTATGGCTACACCTTC.

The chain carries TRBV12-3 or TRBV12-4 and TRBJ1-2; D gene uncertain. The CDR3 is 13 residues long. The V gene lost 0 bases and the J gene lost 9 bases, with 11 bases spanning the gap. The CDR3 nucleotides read TGTGCCAGCAGTTTAGCATTATCTCGGAGCTACACCTTC. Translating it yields CASSLALSRSYTF.

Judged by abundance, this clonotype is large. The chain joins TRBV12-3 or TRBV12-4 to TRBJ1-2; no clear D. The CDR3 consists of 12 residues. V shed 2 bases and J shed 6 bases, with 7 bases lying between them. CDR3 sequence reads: CASSLRGDGYTF. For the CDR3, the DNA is TGTGCCAGCAGTTTACGGGGAGATGGCTACACCTTC.

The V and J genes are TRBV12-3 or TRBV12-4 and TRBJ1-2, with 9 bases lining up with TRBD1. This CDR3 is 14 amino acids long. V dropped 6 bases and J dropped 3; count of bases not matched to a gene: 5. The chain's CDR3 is CASSRRTGDYGYTF. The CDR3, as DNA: TGTGCCAGCAGCCGGAGGACAGGGGACTATGGCTACACCTTC.

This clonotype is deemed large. This CDR3 is CATNTLDRRSYGYTF. DNA for the CDR3: TGTGCCACCAATACCCTTGACAGACGAAGCTATGGCTACACCTTC. The chain uses TRBV12-3 or TRBV12-4 and TRBJ1-2; a weak D match, TRBD1 (5 bases). There are 15 residues in the CDR3. V was clipped by 10 bases and J by 4 bases, with 22 bases between them.

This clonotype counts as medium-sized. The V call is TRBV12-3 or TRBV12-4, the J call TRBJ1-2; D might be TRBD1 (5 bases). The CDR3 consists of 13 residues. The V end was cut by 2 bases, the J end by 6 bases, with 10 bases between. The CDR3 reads CASSLTHRNGYTF. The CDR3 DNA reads TGTGCCAGCAGTTTAACCCACAGGAATGGCTACACCTTC.

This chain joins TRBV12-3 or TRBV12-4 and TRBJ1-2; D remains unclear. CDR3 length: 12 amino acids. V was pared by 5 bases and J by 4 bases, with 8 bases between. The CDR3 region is CASSKATYGYTF. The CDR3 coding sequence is TGTGCCAGCAGTAAAGCGACCTATGGCTACACCTTC.